These T cell receptor beta chains were read from a single sample in a study of blood T cell repertoires in COVID-19. Clones were sequenced by immunoSEQ multiplex PCR, and TCRdb holds only the in-frame ones, with some missing. Of about 210,000 clones listed, about 82% are singletons. The specimen was peripheral blood. These receptors were obtained from a woman in her sixties or seventies with COVID-19, enrolled during active disease. CDR3s include the opening cysteine and the closing phenylalanine or tryptophan. The D gene is left open where the match is weak. A clone size is listed for some rows: how often the clone was seen (once, few, many), or a class if it is expanded.

abundance: -
v_gene: TRBV4-3
d_gene: TRBD1
j_gene: TRBJ1-6
CDR3nt: TGCGCCAGCAGCCAAGATCTACGACAGGGGGCTTCACCCCTCCACTTT
CDR3aa: CASSQDLRQGASPLHF

abundance: -
v_gene: TRBV7-3
d_gene: TRBD2
j_gene: TRBJ2-1
CDR3nt: TGTGCCAGCAGCTCGGATAGCGGGGGGGCAGTTTACAATGAGCAGTTCTTC
CDR3aa: CASSSDSGGAVYNEQFF

abundance: -
v_gene: TRBV4-3
d_gene: -
j_gene: TRBJ1-2
CDR3nt: TGCGCCAGCAGTCCTGACAGTCTCAACTATGGCTACACCTTC
CDR3aa: CASSPDSLNYGYTF

abundance: -
v_gene: TRBV18
d_gene: -
j_gene: TRBJ2-3
CDR3nt: TGTGCCAGCTCACCAGGGGCGGTCCGTAGCACAGATACGCAGTATTTT
CDR3aa: CASSPGAVRSTDTQYF

abundance: -
v_gene: TRBV29-1
d_gene: -
j_gene: TRBJ2-7
CDR3nt: TGCAGCGGCCGGACAGTCTACGAGCAGTACTTC
CDR3aa: CSGRTVYEQYF

abundance: -
v_gene: TRBV11-3
d_gene: -
j_gene: TRBJ1-3
CDR3nt: TGTGCCAGCAGACAAAGAAACTCTGGAAACACCATATATTTT
CDR3aa: CASRQRNSGNTIYF

abundance: -
v_gene: TRBV5-4
d_gene: -
j_gene: TRBJ1-1
CDR3nt: TGTGCCAGCAGCTTGTTTGACAGGCCGGTTTCTGAAGCTTTCTTT
CDR3aa: CASSLFDRPVSEAFF

abundance: -
v_gene: TRBV2
d_gene: TRBD2
j_gene: TRBJ2-1
CDR3nt: TGTGCCAGCAGTGAAAGGGTATTGCGGGGGGGCGTCTTCCAGCAGTTCTTC
CDR3aa: CASSERVLRGGVFQQFF

abundance: -
v_gene: TRBV7-8
d_gene: TRBD1
j_gene: TRBJ2-5
CDR3nt: TGTGCCAGCAGTACACAGGGGCCTGAGACCCAGTACTTC
CDR3aa: CASSTQGPETQYF

abundance: -
v_gene: TRBV27
d_gene: TRBD1
j_gene: TRBJ1-6
CDR3nt: TGTGCCAGCAGTACCCGACAGGGGGATAATTCACCCCTCCACTTT
CDR3aa: CASSTRQGDNSPLHF

abundance: -
v_gene: TRBV14
d_gene: TRBD1
j_gene: TRBJ1-2
CDR3nt: TGTGCCAGCAGCCAAGGACAGGGTTATGGCTACACCTTC
CDR3aa: CASSQGQGYGYTF

abundance: -
v_gene: TRBV11-2
d_gene: -
j_gene: TRBJ2-7
CDR3nt: TGTGCCAGCAGCTTACAAAGCGGCCCCTACGAGCAGTACTTC
CDR3aa: CASSLQSGPYEQYF

abundance: -
v_gene: TRBV3-1/TRBV3-2
d_gene: -
j_gene: TRBJ1-5
CDR3nt: TGTGCCAGCAGCCAAGATCGGGTTAGTCAGCCCCAGCATTTT
CDR3aa: CASSQDRVSQPQHF

abundance: -
v_gene: TRBV29-1
d_gene: -
j_gene: TRBJ1-1
CDR3nt: TGCAGCGTTGATCAGCAGGGGAACACTGAAGCTTTCTTT
CDR3aa: CSVDQQGNTEAFF

abundance: -
v_gene: TRBV7-2
d_gene: -
j_gene: TRBJ1-2
CDR3nt: TGTGCCAGCAGCTTAGCGCAGGGCTTTGGCTACACCTTC
CDR3aa: CASSLAQGFGYTF

abundance: -
v_gene: TRBV7-3
d_gene: TRBD1
j_gene: TRBJ2-3
CDR3nt: TGTGCCAGCAGCTTTCAGGGGGCAAGAGATACGCAGTATTTT
CDR3aa: CASSFQGARDTQYF

abundance: few
v_gene: TRBV29-1
d_gene: -
j_gene: TRBJ1-4
CDR3nt: TGCAGCGTTTACAGGGTAGATGATGAAAAACTGTTTTTT
CDR3aa: CSVYRVDDEKLFF

abundance: -
v_gene: TRBV12-5
d_gene: -
j_gene: TRBJ1-1
CDR3nt: TGTGCTAGTGGTTTGGGGCGAGGTGAAGCTTTCTTT
CDR3aa: CASGLGRGEAFF

abundance: -
v_gene: TRBV19
d_gene: -
j_gene: TRBJ2-3
CDR3nt: TGTGCCAGTAGTATCCGGTCCGTCGCTAGCACAGATACGCAGTATTTT
CDR3aa: CASSIRSVASTDTQYF

abundance: -
v_gene: TRBV19
d_gene: TRBD2
j_gene: TRBJ2-3
CDR3nt: TGTGCCAGTAGTATTTCCCTAGCGGACACAGATACGCAGTATTTT
CDR3aa: CASSISLADTDTQYF

abundance: -
v_gene: TRBV7-2
d_gene: -
j_gene: TRBJ2-3
CDR3nt: TGTGCCAGCAGCTTATTCGGCGGGAGCACAGATACGCAGTATTTT
CDR3aa: CASSLFGGSTDTQYF

abundance: -
v_gene: TRBV19
d_gene: -
j_gene: TRBJ1-5
CDR3nt: TGTGCCAGTAGTCGGAGGGCCAGGGAGCAGCCGTATAGCAATCAGCCCCAGCATTTT
CDR3aa: CASSRRAREQPYSNQPQHF

abundance: few
v_gene: TRBV18
d_gene: TRBD1
j_gene: TRBJ1-5
CDR3nt: TGTGCCAGCTCACCAAACCCGACAGGGTTTGGAAATCAGCCCCAGCATTTT
CDR3aa: CASSPNPTGFGNQPQHF

abundance: -
v_gene: TRBV6-2/TRBV6-3
d_gene: TRBD1
j_gene: TRBJ2-7
CDR3nt: TGTGCCAGCAGTCCCCCGGGACAGGGCTTATACGAGCAGTACTTC
CDR3aa: CASSPPGQGLYEQYF

abundance: -
v_gene: TRBV19
d_gene: TRBD1
j_gene: TRBJ1-2
CDR3nt: TGTGCCAGTAGTTTGACAGGGGGCACCTACTATGGCTACACCTTC
CDR3aa: CASSLTGGTYYGYTF

abundance: -
v_gene: TRBV6-6
d_gene: TRBD2
j_gene: TRBJ2-1
CDR3nt: TGTGCCAGCACCTTGGGGCGGGGGGGAGATGAGCAGTTCTTC
CDR3aa: CASTLGRGGDEQFF

abundance: few
v_gene: TRBV12-2
d_gene: -
j_gene: TRBJ1-6
CDR3nt: TGTGCAAGTCGCCACCATCAACAGGACCTTAATTCACCCCTCCACTTT
CDR3aa: CASRHHQQDLNSPLHF

abundance: once
v_gene: TRBV19
d_gene: -
j_gene: TRBJ2-6
CDR3nt: TGTGCCAGTAGTAGTCAGGGGTCTGGGGCCAACGTCCTGACTTTC
CDR3aa: CASSSQGSGANVLTF